Following are 13 T cell receptor beta chains from one sample sequenced in a study of radiotherapy plus CTLA-4 blockade in lung cancer. The table came from immunoSEQ multiplex PCR; TCRdb's copy has only in-frame clones and leaves some out. In the table there are approximately 78,000 clones, roughly three quarters of which are singletons. Sample: peripheral blood, taken from a patient treated with radiotherapy plus ipilimumab. Receptor source: a human donor with non-small cell lung cancer who had a complete response to radiotherapy plus ipilimumab.

The chain uses TRBV29-1 and TRBJ2-1, with TRBD1 matching 8 bases. The CDR3 has 15 residues. Germline loops: CDR1 SQVTM, CDR2 ANQGSEA. The trim removed 6 bases at V and 6 bases at J, leaving 13 bases unmatched. The CDR3 bases are TGCAGCGTGTCCCGGGACAGGTTCAAGGTCAATGAGCAGTTCTTC. Its protein is CSVSRDRFKVNEQFF.

This clone occurred once. V gene TRBV27 combines with J gene TRBJ1-2; weak D call: TRBD1 (5 bases). Germline V lookup: CDR1 MNHEY, CDR2 SMNVEV (reference sequence). The CDR3 runs 14 residues. With 5 bases removed from V and 2 bases from J, the gap between germline ends came to 12 bases. The CDR3 protein is CASSPDGGNYGYTF. DNA of the CDR3: TGTGCCAGCAGTCCCGATGGGGGGAACTATGGCTACACCTTC.

About this clone: The same CDR3 arises from other DNA sequences in this sample as well. The rearrangement links TRBV6-5 to TRBJ2-3; a weak D match, TRBD2 (6 bases). This CDR3 is built from 14 residues. Trimming cost V 0 bases and J 3 bases, with 7 bases left between them. Per germline, CDR1 MNHEY and CDR2 SVGAGI. CDR3 residues: CASSYSGGTDTQYF. The CDR3 DNA reads TGTGCCAGCAGTTACTCTGGGGGGACAGATACGCAGTATTTT.

The V gene is TRBV14, the J gene TRBJ2-7; a possible D gene is TRBD1 (5 bases). The CDR3 is 14 amino acids. The germline V gene encodes CDR1 SGHDN and CDR2 FVKESK. V was shortened by 4 bases and J by 2 bases, with 12 bases between the two germline ends. CDR3 amino acids: CASSRFETAYEQYV. The CDR3 nucleotides are TGTGCCAGCAGCCGTTTCGAGACAGCCTACGAGCAGTACGTC.

The chain employs TRBV19 and TRBJ2-1; the D is unclear. This CDR3 region has 17 residues. CDR1 and CDR2 from the germline V gene are LNHDA and SQIVND (reference sequence). Deletions cut 0 bases from V and 3 bases from J, with 15 bases between. CDR3: CASSIDPSPSRYNEQFF. DNA for the CDR3: TGTGCCAGTAGTATAGATCCGAGTCCCAGCCGCTACAATGAGCAGTTCTTC.

V gene TRBV11-3 combines with J gene TRBJ2-7, with D possibly matching TRBD2 (6 bases). Between the trimmed V and J ends, which lost 10 bases and 5 bases, there was a span of 18 bases. The CDR3 sequence is 13 residues long. Germline lookup yields CDR1 SGHNT and CDR2 YENEEA. CDR3 DNA: TGTGCCAACTCTGGGGGAGGTCGAGACGAGCAGTACGTC. This encodes CANSGGGRDEQYV.

The chain is built from TRBV7-8 and TRBJ1-5; 9 bases agree with TRBD1. Per the germline V gene, CDR1 is SGHVS and CDR2 is FQNEAQ. This CDR3 region has 16 residues. J gave up 5 bases and V 7 bases, and 12 bases lay outside the gene matches. The CDR3 loop reads CASTPLPGQGYQPQHF. As DNA, the CDR3 is TGTGCCAGCACCCCCCTCCCGGGACAGGGATATCAGCCCCAGCATTTT. Drawing the rest from reference TRBV7-8 and TRBJ1-5, the complete variable domain is GAGVSQSPRYKVAKRGQDVALRCDPISGHVSLFWYQQALGQGPEFLTYFQNEAQLDKSGLPSDRFFAERPEGSVSTLKIQRTQQEDSAVYLCASTPLPGQGYQPQHFGDGTRLSIL.

This chain connects TRBV7-9 to TRBJ1-5; TRBD1 is a possible D gene (6 bases). Per the germline V gene, CDR1 is SEHNR and CDR2 is FQNEAQ (reference sequence). With 3 bases removed from V and 5 bases from J, the gap between germline ends came to 11 bases. This CDR3 spans 14 amino acids. The CDR3 sequence: CASSFEGGHQPQHF. For the CDR3, the DNA is TGTGCCAGCAGCTTTGAGGGGGGCCATCAGCCCCAGCATTTT.

The V gene is TRBV19, the J gene TRBJ1-5; 10 nucleotides agree with TRBD1. Germline V gene data show CDR1 as LNHDA and CDR2 as SQIVND (reference sequence). The CDR3 consists of 17 residues. The trim removed 3 bases at V and 0 bases at J, leaving 5 bases unmatched. CDR3 amino acids: CASSITGQGISNQPQHF. In nucleotides, the CDR3 is TGTGCCAGTAGTATTACGGGACAGGGGATTAGCAATCAGCCCCAGCATTTT.

The rearrangement uses TRBV7-8 and TRBJ1-1; perhaps TRBD1 as D (6 bases). This CDR3 is built from 13 residues. Germline CDR1 SGHVS, CDR2 FQNEAQ. Trimming shortened V by 5 bases and J by 5 bases, and 12 bases separated the two germline ends. This CDR3 is CASSLTGKTEAFF. In nucleotides, the CDR3 is TGTGCCAGCAGCCTAACAGGGAAGACTGAAGCTTTCTTT.

The CDR3 loop reads CAWSLNLGLHYGYTF. In DNA form, the CDR3 reads TGTGCCTGGAGTTTGAACCTGGGACTGCACTATGGCTACACCTTC. The chain is built from TRBV30 and TRBJ1-2; D possibly corresponds to TRBD1 (5 bases). V was trimmed by 2 bases and J by 3 bases, leaving 16 bases between them. CDR1 GTSNPN and CDR2 SVGIG come from the germline V gene (reference sequence). The CDR3 runs 15 residues.

The chain recombines TRBV7-2 with TRBJ1-2; D is possibly TRBD1 (6 bases). Between the trimmed V and J ends, which lost 5 bases and 6 bases, there was a span of 25 bases. Germline loops: CDR1 SGHTA, CDR2 FQGNSA. The CDR3 sequence is 17 residues long. The CDR3 coding sequence is TGTGCCAGCAGCCACCTCCCGACAGGCGGGATGCCAAATGGCTACACCTTC. It codes for CASSHLPTGGMPNGYTF.

The V and J genes are TRBV28 and TRBJ1-5; no clear D. The germline V gene has CDR1 MDHEN and CDR2 SYDVKM. V dropped 4 bases and J dropped 2 bases, with 9 bases sitting between them. This CDR3 is 14 amino acids long. This CDR3 is CASSSLRRNQPQHF. The DNA of the CDR3 is TGTGCCAGCAGTTCCCTCAGGCGCAATCAGCCCCAGCATTTT.